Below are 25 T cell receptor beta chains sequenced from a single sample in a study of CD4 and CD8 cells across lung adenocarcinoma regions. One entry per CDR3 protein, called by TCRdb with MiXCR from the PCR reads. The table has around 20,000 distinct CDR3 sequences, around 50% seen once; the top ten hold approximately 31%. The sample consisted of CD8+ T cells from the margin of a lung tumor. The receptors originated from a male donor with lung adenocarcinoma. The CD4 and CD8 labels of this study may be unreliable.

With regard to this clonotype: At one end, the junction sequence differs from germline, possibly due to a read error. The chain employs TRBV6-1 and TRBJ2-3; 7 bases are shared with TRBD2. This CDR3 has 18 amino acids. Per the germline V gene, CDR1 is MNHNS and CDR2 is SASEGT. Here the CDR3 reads CASLRLLGREREGETQYF. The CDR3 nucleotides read TGTGCCAGCCTTCGATTATTAGGGCGGGAGCGCGAGGGAGAGACGCAGTACTTT.

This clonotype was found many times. The CDR3 protein is CASSLVAGGYNEQFF. DNA for the CDR3: TGTGCCAGCAGTCTCGTGGCGGGAGGGTACAATGAGCAGTTCTTC. The chain uses TRBV27 and TRBJ2-1; 9 nucleotides align to TRBD2. Germline lookup yields CDR1 MNHEY and CDR2 SMNVEV (reference sequence). V lost 5 bases and J lost 4; bases outside the gene matches: 6. CDR3 length: 15 amino acids.

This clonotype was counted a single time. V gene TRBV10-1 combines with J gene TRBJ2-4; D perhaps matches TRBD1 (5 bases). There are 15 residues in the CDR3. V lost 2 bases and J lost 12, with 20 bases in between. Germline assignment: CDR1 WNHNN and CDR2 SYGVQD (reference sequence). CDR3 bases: TGCGCCAGCAGTGAGGGGGTGTGGGGCAAAGATACTCAGTACTTC. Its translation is CASSEGVWGKDTQYF.

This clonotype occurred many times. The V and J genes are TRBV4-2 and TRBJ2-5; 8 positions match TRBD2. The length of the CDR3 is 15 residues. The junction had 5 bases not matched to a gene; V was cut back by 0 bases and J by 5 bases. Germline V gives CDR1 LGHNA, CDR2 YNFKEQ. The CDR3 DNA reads TGTGCCAGCAGCCAAGATCCCCGGGGGGGGGAGACCCAGTACTTC. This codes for CASSQDPRGGETQYF.

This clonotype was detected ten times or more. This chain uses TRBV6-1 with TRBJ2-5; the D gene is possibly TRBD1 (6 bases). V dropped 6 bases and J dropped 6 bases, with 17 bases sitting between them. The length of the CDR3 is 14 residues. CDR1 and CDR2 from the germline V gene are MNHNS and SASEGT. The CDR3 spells CASRESWQGKTQYF. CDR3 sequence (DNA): TGTGCCAGCAGGGAAAGTTGGCAGGGGAAGACCCAGTACTTC.

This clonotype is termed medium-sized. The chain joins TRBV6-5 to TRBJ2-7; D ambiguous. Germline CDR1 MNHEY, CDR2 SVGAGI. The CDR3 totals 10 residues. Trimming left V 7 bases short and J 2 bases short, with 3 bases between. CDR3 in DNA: TGTGCCAGCAACGCCTACGAGCAGTACTTC. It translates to CASNAYEQYF.

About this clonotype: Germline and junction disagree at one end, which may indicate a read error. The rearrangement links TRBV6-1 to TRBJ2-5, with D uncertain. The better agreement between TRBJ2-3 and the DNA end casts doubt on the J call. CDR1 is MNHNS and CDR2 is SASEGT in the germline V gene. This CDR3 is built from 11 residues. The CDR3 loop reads CGASPPETQYF. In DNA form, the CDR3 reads TGTGGCGCCTCTCCGCCAGAGACGCAGTATTTT.

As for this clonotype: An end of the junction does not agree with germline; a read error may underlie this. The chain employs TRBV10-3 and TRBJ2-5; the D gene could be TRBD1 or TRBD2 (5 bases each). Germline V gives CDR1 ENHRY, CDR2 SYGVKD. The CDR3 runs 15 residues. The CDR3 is CAAGTGGRDQETQYF. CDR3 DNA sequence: TGTGCCGCGGGTACCGGCGGCCGGGACCAAGAGACGCAGTACTTC.

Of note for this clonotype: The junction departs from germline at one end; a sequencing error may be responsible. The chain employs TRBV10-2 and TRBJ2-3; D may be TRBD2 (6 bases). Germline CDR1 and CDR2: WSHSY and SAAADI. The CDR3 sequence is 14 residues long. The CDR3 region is CASSGRPNQDTQYF. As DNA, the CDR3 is TGTGCCAGCAGCGGGCGCCCTAACCAAGATACCCAGTATTTT.

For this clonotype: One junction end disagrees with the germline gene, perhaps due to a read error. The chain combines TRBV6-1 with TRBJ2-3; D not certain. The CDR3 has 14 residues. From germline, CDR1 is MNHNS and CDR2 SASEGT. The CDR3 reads CASSEVGAKDTQYF. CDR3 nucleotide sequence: TGTGCCAGCAGTGAAGTTGGAGCCAAAGATACGCAGTATTTC.

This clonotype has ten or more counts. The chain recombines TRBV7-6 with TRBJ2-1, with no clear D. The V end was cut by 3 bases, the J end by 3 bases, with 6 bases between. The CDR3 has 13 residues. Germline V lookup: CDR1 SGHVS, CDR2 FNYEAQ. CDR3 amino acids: CASSFDNYNEQFF. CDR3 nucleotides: TGTGCCAGCAGCTTTGACAACTACAATGAGCAGTTCTTC.

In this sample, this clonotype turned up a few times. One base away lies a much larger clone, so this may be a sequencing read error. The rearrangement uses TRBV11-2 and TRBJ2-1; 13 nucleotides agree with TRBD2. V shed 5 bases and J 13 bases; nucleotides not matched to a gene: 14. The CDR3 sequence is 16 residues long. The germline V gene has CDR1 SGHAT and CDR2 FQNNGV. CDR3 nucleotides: TGTGCCAGCAGCCCTACTAGCGGGAGGGTGGGAGAGACCCAGTTCTTC. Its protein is CASSPTSGRVGETQFF.

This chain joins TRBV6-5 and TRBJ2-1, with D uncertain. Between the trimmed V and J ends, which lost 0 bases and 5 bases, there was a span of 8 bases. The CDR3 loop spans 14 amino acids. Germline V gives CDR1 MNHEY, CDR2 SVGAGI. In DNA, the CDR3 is TGTGCCAGCAGTTACTCTTCCCAACACAATGAGCAGTTCTTC. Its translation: CASSYSSQHNEQFF.

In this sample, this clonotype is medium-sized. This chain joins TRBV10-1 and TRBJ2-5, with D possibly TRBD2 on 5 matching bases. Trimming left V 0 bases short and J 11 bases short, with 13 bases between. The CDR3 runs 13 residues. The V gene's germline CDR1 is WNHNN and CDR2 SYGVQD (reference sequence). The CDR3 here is CASSESAGSEQYF. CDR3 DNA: TGCGCCAGCAGTGAGTCGGCGGGCTCAGAGCAGTACTTC.

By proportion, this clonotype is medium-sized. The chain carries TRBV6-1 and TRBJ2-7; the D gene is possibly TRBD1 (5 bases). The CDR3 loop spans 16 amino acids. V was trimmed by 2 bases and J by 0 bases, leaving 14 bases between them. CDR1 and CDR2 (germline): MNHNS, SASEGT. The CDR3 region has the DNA TGTGCCAGCAGTGAACCAGGGCTAAGCCACTCCTACGAGCAGTACTTC. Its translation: CASSEPGLSHSYEQYF.

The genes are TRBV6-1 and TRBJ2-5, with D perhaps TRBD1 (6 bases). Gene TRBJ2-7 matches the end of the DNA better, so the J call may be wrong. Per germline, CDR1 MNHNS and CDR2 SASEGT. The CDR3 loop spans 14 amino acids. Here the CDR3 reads CASSGRAGVDEQYF. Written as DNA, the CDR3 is TGTGCCAGCAGTGGTAGGGCAGGGGTGGACGAGCAGTACTTC.

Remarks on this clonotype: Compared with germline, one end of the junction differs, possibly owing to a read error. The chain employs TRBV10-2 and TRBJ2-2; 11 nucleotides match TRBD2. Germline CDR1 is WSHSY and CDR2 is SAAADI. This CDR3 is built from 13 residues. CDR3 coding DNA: TGCGCCAGCAAAATAGCGGGAGGGGGGGACCTGTCTTTT. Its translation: CASKIAGGGDLSF.

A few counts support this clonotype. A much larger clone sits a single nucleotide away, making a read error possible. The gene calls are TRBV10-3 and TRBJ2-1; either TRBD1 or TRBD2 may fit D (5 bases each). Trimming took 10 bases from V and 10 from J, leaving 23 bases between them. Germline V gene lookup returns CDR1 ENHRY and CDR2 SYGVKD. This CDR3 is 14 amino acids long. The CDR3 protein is CATLGGQGLLEQFF. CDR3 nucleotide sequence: TGTGCCACCCTTGGCGGGCAGGGCCTCCTCGAGCAGTTCTTC.

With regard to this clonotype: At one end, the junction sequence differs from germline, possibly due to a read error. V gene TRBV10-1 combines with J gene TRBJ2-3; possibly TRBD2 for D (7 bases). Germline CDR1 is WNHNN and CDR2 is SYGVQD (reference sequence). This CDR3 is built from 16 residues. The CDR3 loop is CASAGPGERDTDTQYF. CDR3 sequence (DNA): TGCGCCAGCGCGGGTCCCGGGGAGCGGGACACAGATACGCAGTACTTT.

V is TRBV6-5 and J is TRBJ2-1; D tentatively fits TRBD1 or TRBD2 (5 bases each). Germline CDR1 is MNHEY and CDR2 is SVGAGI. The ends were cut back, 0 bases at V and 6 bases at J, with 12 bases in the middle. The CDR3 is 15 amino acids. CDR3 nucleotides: TGTGCCAGCAGTTACTCCGGGACCCCACCCAATGAGCAGTTCTTC. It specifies CASSYSGTPPNEQFF.

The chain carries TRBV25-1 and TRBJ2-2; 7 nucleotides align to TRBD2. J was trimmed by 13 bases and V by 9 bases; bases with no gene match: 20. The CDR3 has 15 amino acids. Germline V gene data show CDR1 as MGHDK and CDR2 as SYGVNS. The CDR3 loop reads CASDSGEGSTGTLFF. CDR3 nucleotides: TGTGCCAGTGACTCCGGGGAGGGGAGCACCGGTACGCTGTTTTTT.

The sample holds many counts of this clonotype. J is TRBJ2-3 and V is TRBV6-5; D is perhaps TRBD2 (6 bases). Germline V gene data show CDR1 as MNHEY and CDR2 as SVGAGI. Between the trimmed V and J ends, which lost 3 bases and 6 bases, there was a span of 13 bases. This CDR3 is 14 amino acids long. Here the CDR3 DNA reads TGTGCCAGCAGTTATGGCAGGGCGGGGGATACGCAGTATTTT. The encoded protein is CASSYGRAGDTQYF.

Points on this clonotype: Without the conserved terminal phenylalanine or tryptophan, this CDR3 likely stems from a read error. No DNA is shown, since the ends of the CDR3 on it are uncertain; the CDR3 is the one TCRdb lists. CDR3 loop: CASSLSDRAEL. The chain joins TRBV27 to TRBJ2-4; TRBD1, the table's D call, lacks a check against the DNA. The CDR3 spans 11 residues, counting both ends. Germline lookup yields CDR1 MNHEY and CDR2 SMNVEV (reference sequence).

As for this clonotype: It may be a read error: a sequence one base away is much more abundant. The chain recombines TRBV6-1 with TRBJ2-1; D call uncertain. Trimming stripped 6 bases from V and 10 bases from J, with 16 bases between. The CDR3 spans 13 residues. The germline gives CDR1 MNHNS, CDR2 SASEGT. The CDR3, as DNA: TGTGCCAGCAGCCCCTATCGGAGTGGCGAGCAGTTCTTC. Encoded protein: CASSPYRSGEQFF.

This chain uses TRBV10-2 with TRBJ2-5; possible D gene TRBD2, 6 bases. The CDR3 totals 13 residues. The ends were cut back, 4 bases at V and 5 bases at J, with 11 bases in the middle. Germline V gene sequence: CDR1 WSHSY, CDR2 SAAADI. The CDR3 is CASSGRERETQYF. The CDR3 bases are TGCGCCAGCAGTGGACGGGAGAGGGAGACCCAGTACTTC.